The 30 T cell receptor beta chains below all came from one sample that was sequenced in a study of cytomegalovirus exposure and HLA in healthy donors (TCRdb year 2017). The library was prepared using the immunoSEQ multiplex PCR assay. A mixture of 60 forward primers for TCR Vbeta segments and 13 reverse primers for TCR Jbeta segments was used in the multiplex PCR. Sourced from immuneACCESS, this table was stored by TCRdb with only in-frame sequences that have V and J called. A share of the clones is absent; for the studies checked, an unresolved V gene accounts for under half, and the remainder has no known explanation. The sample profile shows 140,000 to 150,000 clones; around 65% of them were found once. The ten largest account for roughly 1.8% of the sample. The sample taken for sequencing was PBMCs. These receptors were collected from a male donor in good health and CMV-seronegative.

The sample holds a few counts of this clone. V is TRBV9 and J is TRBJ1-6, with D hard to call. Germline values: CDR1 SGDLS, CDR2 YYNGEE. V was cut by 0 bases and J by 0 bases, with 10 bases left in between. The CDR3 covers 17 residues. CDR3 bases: TGTGCCAGCAGCGTAGAGCAGGCGAGCTCCTATAATTCACCCCTCCACTTT. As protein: CASSVEQASSYNSPLHF. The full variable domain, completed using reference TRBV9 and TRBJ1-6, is DSGVTQTPKHLITATGQRVTLRCSPRSGDLSVYWYQQSLDQGLQFLIQYYNGEERAKGNILERFSAQQFPDLHSELNLSSLELGDSALYFCASSVEQASSYNSPLHFGNGTRLTVT.

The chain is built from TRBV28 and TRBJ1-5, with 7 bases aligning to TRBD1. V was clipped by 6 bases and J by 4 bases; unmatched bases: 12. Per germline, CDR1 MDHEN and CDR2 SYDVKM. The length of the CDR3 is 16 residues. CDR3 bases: TGTGCCAGCAGCTCCTCCACAGGGGCCCAAAATCAGCCCCAGCATTTT. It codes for CASSSSTGAQNQPQHF.

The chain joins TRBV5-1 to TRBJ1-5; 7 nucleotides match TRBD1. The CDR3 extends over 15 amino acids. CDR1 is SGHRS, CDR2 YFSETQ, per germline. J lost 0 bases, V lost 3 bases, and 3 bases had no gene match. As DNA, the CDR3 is TGCGCCAGCAGCTGGACAGGACTTAGCAATCAGCCCCAGCATTTT. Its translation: CASSWTGLSNQPQHF.

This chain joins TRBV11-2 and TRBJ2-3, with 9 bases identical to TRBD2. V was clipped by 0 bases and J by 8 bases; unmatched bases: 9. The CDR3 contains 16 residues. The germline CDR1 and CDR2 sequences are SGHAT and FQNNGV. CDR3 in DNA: TGTGCCAGCAGCTTAGATACGAGCGGGGGGTTGGCTACGCAGTATTTT. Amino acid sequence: CASSLDTSGGLATQYF.

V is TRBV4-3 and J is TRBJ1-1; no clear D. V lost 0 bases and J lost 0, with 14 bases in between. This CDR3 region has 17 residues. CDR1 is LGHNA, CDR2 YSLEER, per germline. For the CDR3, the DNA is TGCGCCAGCAGCCAAGATTTTGGGCTAAAGATGAACACTGAAGCTTTCTTT. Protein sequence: CASSQDFGLKMNTEAFF.

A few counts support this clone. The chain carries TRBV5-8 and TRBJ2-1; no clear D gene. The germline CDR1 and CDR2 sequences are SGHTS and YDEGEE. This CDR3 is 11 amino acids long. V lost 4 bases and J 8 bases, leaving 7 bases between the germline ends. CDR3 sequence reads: CASSHRDEQFF. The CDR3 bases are TGTGCCAGCAGCCATAGAGATGAGCAGTTCTTC.

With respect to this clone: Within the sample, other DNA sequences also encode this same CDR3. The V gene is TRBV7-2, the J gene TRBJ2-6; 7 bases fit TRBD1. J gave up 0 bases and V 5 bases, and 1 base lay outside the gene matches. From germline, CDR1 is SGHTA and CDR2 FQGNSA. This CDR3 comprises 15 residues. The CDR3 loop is CASSRQGSGANVLTF. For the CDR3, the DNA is TGTGCCAGCAGCCGACAGGGCTCTGGGGCCAACGTCCTGACTTTC.

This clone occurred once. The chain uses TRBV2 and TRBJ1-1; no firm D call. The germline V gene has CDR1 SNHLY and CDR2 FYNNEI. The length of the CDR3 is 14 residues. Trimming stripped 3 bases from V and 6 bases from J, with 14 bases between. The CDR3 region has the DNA TGTGCCAGCAGTGATAACCGGGGTACTCCTGAAGCTTTCTTT. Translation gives CASSDNRGTPEAFF.

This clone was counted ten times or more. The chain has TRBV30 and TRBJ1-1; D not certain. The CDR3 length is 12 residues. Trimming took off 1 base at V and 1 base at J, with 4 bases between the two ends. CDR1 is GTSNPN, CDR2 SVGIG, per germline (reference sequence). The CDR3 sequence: CAWSDGNTEAFF. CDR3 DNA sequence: TGTGCCTGGAGTGACGGGAACACTGAAGCTTTCTTT.

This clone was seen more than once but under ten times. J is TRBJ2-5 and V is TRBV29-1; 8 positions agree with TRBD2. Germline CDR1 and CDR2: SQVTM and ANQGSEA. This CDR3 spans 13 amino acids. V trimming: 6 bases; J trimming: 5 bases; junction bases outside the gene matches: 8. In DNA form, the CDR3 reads TGCAGCGTGGGAAAGACTAGCGAGGAGACCCAGTACTTC. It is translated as CSVGKTSEETQYF.

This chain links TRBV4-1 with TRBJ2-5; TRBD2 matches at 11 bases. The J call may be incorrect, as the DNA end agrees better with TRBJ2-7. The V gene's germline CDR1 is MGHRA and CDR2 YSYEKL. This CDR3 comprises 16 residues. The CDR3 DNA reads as TGCGCCAGCAGCCAAGGGCTAGCGGGGGGTCGGTACGAGCAGTACTTC. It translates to CASSQGLAGGRYEQYF.

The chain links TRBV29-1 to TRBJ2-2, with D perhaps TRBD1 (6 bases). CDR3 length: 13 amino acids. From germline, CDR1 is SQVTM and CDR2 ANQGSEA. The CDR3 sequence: CSSRTQGTGELFF. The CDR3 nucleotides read TGCAGTTCACGCACCCAGGGGACCGGGGAGCTGTTTTTT.

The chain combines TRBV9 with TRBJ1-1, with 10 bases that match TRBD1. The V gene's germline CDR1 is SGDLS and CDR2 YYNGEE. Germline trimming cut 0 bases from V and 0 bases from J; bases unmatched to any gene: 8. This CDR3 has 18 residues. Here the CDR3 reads CASSVGRDRGTMNTEAFF. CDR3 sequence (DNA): TGTGCCAGCAGCGTAGGCCGGGACAGGGGAACCATGAACACTGAAGCTTTCTTT.

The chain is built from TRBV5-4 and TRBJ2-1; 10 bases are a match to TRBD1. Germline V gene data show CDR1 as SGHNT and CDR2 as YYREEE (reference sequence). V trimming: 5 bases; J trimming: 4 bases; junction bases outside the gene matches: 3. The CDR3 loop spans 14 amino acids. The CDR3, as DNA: TGTGCCAGCAGGGTGGGACAGGGGTACAATGAGCAGTTCTTC. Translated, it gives CASRVGQGYNEQFF.

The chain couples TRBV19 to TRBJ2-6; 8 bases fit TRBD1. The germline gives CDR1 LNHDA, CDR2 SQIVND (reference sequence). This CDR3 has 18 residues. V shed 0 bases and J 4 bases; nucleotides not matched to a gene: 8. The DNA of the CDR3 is TGTGCCAGTAGTATAGACAGGGGGCGTAACTCCGGGGCCAACGTCCTGACTTTC. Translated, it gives CASSIDRGRNSGANVLTF.

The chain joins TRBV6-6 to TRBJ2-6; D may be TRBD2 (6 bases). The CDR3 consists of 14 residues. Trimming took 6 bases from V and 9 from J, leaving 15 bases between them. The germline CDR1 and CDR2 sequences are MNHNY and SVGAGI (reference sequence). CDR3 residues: CASSSAGRVNVLTF. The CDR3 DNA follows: TGTGCCAGCAGCTCTGCGGGACGCGTCAACGTCCTGACTTTC.

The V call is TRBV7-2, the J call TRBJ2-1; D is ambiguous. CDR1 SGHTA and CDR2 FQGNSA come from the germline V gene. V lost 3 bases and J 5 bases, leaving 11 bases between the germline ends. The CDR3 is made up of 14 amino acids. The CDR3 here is CASSLARSNNEQFF. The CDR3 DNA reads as TGTGCCAGCAGCTTGGCCCGGAGCAACAATGAGCAGTTCTTC.

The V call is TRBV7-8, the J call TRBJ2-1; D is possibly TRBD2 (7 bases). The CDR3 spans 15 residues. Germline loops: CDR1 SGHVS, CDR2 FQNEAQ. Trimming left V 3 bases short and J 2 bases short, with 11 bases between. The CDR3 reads CASSFRGTTYNEQFF. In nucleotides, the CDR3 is TGTGCCAGCAGCTTTAGGGGGACTACCTACAATGAGCAGTTCTTC.

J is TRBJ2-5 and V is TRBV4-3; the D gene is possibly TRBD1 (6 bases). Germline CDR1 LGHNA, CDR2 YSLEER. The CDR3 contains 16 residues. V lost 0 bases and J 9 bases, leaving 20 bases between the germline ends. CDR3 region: CASSQDLTGLSWAQYF. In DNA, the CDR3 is TGCGCCAGCAGCCAAGATCTAACAGGGTTGAGTTGGGCCCAGTACTTC.

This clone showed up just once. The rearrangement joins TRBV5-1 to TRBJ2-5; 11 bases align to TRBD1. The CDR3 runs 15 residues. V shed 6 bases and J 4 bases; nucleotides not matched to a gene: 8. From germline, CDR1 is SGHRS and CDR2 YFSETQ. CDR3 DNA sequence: TGCGCCAGCACGGGAATCGGGACAGGGGGAGAGACCCAGTACTTC. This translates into CASTGIGTGGETQYF.

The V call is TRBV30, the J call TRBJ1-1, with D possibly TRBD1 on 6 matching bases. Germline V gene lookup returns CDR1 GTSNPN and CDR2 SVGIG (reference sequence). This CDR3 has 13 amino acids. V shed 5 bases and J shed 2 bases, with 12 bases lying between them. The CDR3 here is CAWYGQPNTEAFF. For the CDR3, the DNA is TGTGCCTGGTATGGACAGCCCAACACTGAAGCTTTCTTT.

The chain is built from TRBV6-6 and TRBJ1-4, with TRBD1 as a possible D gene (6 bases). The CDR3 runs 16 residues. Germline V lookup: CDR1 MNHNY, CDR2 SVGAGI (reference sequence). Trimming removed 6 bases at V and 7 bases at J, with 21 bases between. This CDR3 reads CASSPGPGRGVEKLFF. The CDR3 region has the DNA TGTGCCAGCAGCCCCGGGCCGGGGAGGGGGGTTGAAAAACTGTTTTTT.

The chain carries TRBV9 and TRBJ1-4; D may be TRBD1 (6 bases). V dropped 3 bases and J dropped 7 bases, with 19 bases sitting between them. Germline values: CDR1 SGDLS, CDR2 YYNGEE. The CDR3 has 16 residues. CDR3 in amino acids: CASSAGVGGAGEKLFF. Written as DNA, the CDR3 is TGTGCCAGCAGCGCCGGCGTTGGGGGGGCAGGTGAAAAACTGTTTTTT.

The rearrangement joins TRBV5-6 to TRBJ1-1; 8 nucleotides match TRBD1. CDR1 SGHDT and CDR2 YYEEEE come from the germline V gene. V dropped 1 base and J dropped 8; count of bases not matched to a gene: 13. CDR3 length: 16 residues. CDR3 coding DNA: TGTGCCAGCAGCTTGTGGGGTGTCGGGACAGGATGGGAAGCTTTCTTT. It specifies CASSLWGVGTGWEAFF.

CDR3: CASSPIANTGELFF. The CDR3 DNA is TGTGCCAGCAGCCCCATAGCGAACACCGGGGAGCTGTTTTTT. The rearrangement uses TRBV7-7 and TRBJ2-2; no reliable D call. V shed 5 bases and J shed 0 bases, with 7 bases lying between them. This CDR3 region has 14 residues. Germline lookup yields CDR1 SSHAT and CDR2 FNYEAQ (reference sequence). Drawing the rest from reference TRBV7-7 and TRBJ2-2, the complete variable domain is GAGVSQSPRYKVTKRGQDVTLRCDPISSHATLYWYQQALGQGPEFLTYFNYEAQPDKSGLPSDRFSAERPEGSISTLTIQRTEQRDSAMYRCASSPIANTGELFFGEGSRLTVL.

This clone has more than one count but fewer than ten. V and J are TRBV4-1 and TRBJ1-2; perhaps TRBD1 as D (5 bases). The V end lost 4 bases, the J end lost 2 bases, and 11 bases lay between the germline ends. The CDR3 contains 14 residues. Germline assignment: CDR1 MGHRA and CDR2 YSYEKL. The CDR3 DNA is TGCGCCAGCAGCCCTGCCGGGGGAAACTATGGCTACACCTTC. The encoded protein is CASSPAGGNYGYTF.

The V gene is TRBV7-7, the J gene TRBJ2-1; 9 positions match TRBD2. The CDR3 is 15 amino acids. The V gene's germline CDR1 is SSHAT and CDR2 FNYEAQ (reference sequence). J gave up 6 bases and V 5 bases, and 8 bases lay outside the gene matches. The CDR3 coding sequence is TGTGCCAGCAGCGCGGGACTAGCACGGGGCAATGAGCAGTTCTTC. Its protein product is CASSAGLARGNEQFF.

The DNA of the CDR3 is TGTGCCTGGAGCCCCGGGACTAGCGACTACAATGAGCAGTTCTTC. Translation: CAWSPGTSDYNEQFF. The genes are TRBV30 and TRBJ2-1; 10 bases map to TRBD2. Per germline, CDR1 GTSNPN and CDR2 SVGIG (reference sequence). V lost 3 bases to trimming and J lost 3 bases; unmatched junction nucleotides: 5. CDR3 length equals 15 residues.

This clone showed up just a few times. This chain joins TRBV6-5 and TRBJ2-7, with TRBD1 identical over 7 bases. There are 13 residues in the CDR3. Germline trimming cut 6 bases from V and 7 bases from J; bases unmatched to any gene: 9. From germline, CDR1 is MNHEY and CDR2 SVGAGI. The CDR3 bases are TGTGCCAGCAGGACAGGGTTATATTATGAGCAGTACTTC. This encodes CASRTGLYYEQYF.

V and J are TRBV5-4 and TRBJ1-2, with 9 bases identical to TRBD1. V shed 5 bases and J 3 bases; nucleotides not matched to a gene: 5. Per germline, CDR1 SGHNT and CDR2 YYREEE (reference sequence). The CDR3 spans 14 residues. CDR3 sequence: CASSTGGADYGYTF. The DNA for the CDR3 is TGTGCCAGCAGTACAGGGGGCGCGGACTATGGCTACACCTTC.